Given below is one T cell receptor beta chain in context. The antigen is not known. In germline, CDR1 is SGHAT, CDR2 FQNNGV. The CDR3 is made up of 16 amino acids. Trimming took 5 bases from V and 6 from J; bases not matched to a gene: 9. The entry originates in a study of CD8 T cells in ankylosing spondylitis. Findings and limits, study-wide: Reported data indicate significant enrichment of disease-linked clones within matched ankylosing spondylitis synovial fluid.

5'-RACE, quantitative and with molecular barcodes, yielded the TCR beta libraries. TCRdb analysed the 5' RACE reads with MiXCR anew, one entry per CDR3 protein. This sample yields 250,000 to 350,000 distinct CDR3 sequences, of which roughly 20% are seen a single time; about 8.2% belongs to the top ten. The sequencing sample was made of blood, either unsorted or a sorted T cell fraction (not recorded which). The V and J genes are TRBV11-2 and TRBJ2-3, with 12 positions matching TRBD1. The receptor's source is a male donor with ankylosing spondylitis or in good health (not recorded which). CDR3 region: CASSTRDRGLWDTQYF. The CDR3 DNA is TGTGCCAGCAGCACCCGGGACAGGGGGCTTTGGGATACGCAGTATTTT.